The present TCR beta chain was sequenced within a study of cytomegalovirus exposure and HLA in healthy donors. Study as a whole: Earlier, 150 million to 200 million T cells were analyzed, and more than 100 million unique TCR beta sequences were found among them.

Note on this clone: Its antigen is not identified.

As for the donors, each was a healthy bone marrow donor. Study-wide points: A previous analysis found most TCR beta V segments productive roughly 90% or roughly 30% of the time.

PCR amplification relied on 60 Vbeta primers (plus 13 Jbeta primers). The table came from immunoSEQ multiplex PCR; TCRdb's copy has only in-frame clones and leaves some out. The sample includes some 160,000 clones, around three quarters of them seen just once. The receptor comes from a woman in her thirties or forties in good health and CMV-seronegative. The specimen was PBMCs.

Written as DNA, the CDR3 is TGTGCCTGGAGTGCTCTGACGGGAGGCACTGAAGCTTTCTTT. Translating gives CAWSALTGGTEAFF. The chain combines TRBV30 with TRBJ1-1; D is undetermined. The CDR3 is made up of 14 amino acids. Germline V gene sequence: CDR1 GTSNPN, CDR2 SVGIG (reference sequence). V was shortened by 1 base and J by 4 bases, with 13 bases between the two germline ends.